The rows below give T cell receptor beta chains drawn from one sample of a study of T cell changes during pregnancy in multiple sclerosis. Profiled with immunoSEQ multiplex PCR; TCRdb holds only in-frame clones, not every one. This table holds 100,000 to 130,000 clones, 92% found once. Sequenced here: peripheral blood, sampled in the third trimester of pregnancy. The receptors derive from a female donor in good health, enrolled as a control in a pregnancy study. Both conserved end residues are part of each CDR3. The order of the fields is clone size, V gene, D gene, J gene, CDR3 protein, CDR3 DNA. The D gene is left open where the match is weak. Expanded clones get a size class; other rows say once, few or many, or leave the size out.

size: .; V: TRBV11-1; D: TRBD2; J: TRBJ2-3; CDR3: CASTLAGGHTDTQYF; DNA: TGTGCCAGCACATTAGCGGGGGGGCACACAGATACGCAGTATTTT
size: .; V: TRBV18; D: .; J: TRBJ1-1; CDR3: CASSPAGDTEAFF; DNA: TGTGCCAGCTCACCCGCGGGGGACACTGAAGCTTTCTTT
size: .; V: TRBV5-1; D: .; J: TRBJ1-2; CDR3: CASSLSGNYGYTF; DNA: TGCGCCAGCAGCTTGTCAGGGAACTATGGCTACACCTTC
size: .; V: TRBV7-9; D: TRBD1; J: TRBJ1-6; CDR3: CASSLVSGQNSPLHF; DNA: TGTGCCAGCAGCTTAGTATCGGGACAGAATTCACCCCTCCACTTT
size: once; V: TRBV5-5; D: TRBD2; J: TRBJ2-2; CDR3: CASSSRTSGANTGELFF; DNA: TGTGCCAGCAGCTCCCGGACTAGCGGGGCTAACACCGGGGAGCTGTTTTTT
size: .; V: TRBV13; D: TRBD1; J: TRBJ1-6; CDR3: CASSLSGTVNSPLHF; DNA: TGTGCCAGCAGCTTATCCGGGACAGTTAATTCACCCCTCCACTTT
size: .; V: TRBV2; D: .; J: TRBJ1-4; CDR3: CASAPRRDEKLFF; DNA: TGTGCCAGCGCCCCGCGTCGGGATGAAAAACTGTTTTTT
size: .; V: TRBV5-4; D: .; J: TRBJ2-7; CDR3: CASSPRGGYEQYF; DNA: TGTGCCAGCAGCCCAAGGGGGGGCTACGAGCAGTACTTC
size: .; V: TRBV18; D: TRBD1; J: TRBJ1-1; CDR3: CASSQQGESGTEAFF; DNA: TGTGCCAGCTCGCAACAGGGGGAGAGCGGCACTGAAGCTTTCTTT
size: .; V: TRBV30; D: .; J: TRBJ1-3; CDR3: CAWSVLGAGNTIYF; DNA: TGTGCCTGGAGTGTACTGGGAGCTGGAAACACCATATATTTT
size: .; V: TRBV5-5; D: .; J: TRBJ1-4; CDR3: CASSLFAPRNEKLFF; DNA: TGTGCCAGCAGCTTGTTTGCGCCCCGTAATGAAAAACTGTTTTTT
size: .; V: TRBV7-2; D: TRBD1; J: TRBJ1-2; CDR3: CASSTQTGQGAGYGYTF; DNA: TGTGCCAGCAGCACACAAACGGGACAGGGGGCTGGTTATGGCTACACCTTC
size: .; V: TRBV4-3; D: .; J: TRBJ2-1; CDR3: CASSFGRGYNEQFF; DNA: TGCGCCAGCAGCTTCGGTAGGGGCTACAATGAGCAGTTCTTC
size: .; V: TRBV6-5; D: TRBD1; J: TRBJ1-2; CDR3: CASSTGGGRYGYTF; DNA: TGTGCCAGCAGCACAGGGGGGGGCCGCTATGGCTACACCTTC
size: .; V: TRBV5-4; D: .; J: TRBJ1-6; CDR3: CASSPLQGNSPLHF; DNA: TGTGCCAGCAGTCCCCTCCAGGGTAATTCACCCCTCCACTTT
size: .; V: TRBV7-6; D: .; J: TRBJ1-2; CDR3: CASSLVPDRNNYGYTF; DNA: TGTGCCAGCAGCTTGGTCCCCGACAGGAATAACTATGGCTACACCTTC
size: .; V: TRBV5-1; D: TRBD1; J: TRBJ1-4; CDR3: CASSWDSSTNEKLFF; DNA: TGCGCCAGCAGCTGGGACAGCTCAACTAATGAAAAACTGTTTTTT
size: .; V: TRBV30; D: .; J: TRBJ2-7; CDR3: CAWTSGQVSLGEQYF; DNA: TGTGCCTGGACAAGCGGGCAAGTGAGTTTAGGCGAGCAGTACTTC
size: .; V: TRBV11-1; D: TRBD2; J: TRBJ2-1; CDR3: CASSFGGDNEQFF; DNA: TGTGCCAGCAGCTTCGGGGGGGACAATGAGCAGTTCTTC
size: .; V: TRBV7-2; D: .; J: TRBJ1-4; CDR3: CASSNRETQKLFF; DNA: TGTGCCAGCAGCAACCGGGAGACACAAAAACTGTTTTTT
size: once; V: TRBV5-4; D: .; J: TRBJ2-5; CDR3: CASSSGQKETQYF; DNA: TGTGCCAGCAGCTCGGGACAAAAAGAGACCCAGTACTTC
size: once; V: TRBV7-3; D: TRBD2; J: TRBJ2-2; CDR3: CASSPTGGVDTGELFF; DNA: TGTGCCAGCAGCCCGACCGGGGGGGTGGACACCGGGGAGCTGTTTTTT
size: .; V: TRBV25-1; D: .; J: TRBJ1-1; CDR3: CASKLHPNTEAFF; DNA: TGTGCCAGCAAACTTCATCCGAACACTGAAGCTTTCTTT
size: .; V: TRBV10-3; D: .; J: TRBJ1-4; CDR3: CAISPRGTTTNEKLFF; DNA: TGTGCCATCAGCCCCCGTGGGACAACAACTAATGAAAAACTGTTTTTT
size: .; V: TRBV10-3; D: TRBD2; J: TRBJ2-2; CDR3: CAISGPAGDTGELFF; DNA: TGTGCCATCAGTGGGCCAGCGGGGGACACCGGGGAGCTGTTTTTT
size: .; V: TRBV5-6; D: .; J: TRBJ1-3; CDR3: CASNEQGLGNTIYF; DNA: TGTGCCAGCAACGAACAGGGTTTGGGAAACACCATATATTTT
size: .; V: TRBV2; D: .; J: TRBJ2-2; CDR3: CASSAGEAGELFF; DNA: TGTGCCAGCAGTGCGGGAGAAGCCGGGGAGCTGTTTTTT
size: .; V: TRBV5-6; D: .; J: TRBJ2-7; CDR3: CASRNKDIVYEQYF; DNA: TGTGCCAGCAGAAACAAAGACATAGTCTACGAGCAGTACTTC
size: once; V: TRBV15; D: .; J: TRBJ2-1; CDR3: CATSRDRTGEQFF; DNA: TGTGCCACCAGCAGGGACCGCACAGGTGAGCAGTTCTTC
size: .; V: TRBV27; D: TRBD1; J: TRBJ1-2; CDR3: CASSPGQGFLEGYTF; DNA: TGTGCCAGCAGTCCCGGACAGGGGTTCTTAGAAGGCTACACCTTC
size: .; V: TRBV10-3; D: .; J: TRBJ2-7; CDR3: CAIMPDGSSYEQYF; DNA: TGTGCCATCATGCCCGACGGGAGCTCCTACGAGCAGTACTTC
size: few; V: TRBV19; D: .; J: TRBJ1-1; CDR3: CASSVRGRTEAFF; DNA: TGTGCCAGTAGTGTCAGGGGAAGGACTGAAGCTTTCTTT
size: .; V: TRBV5-1; D: TRBD1; J: TRBJ2-7; CDR3: CASSPGDRGGEQYF; DNA: TGCGCCAGCAGCCCCGGGGACAGGGGTGGCGAGCAGTACTTC
size: .; V: TRBV19; D: .; J: TRBJ2-1; CDR3: CASSNELVSSYNEQFF; DNA: TGTGCCAGTAGTAACGAACTAGTTTCCTCCTACAATGAGCAGTTCTTC
size: .; V: TRBV7-2; D: .; J: TRBJ1-4; CDR3: CASSYAFTATNEKLFF; DNA: TGTGCCAGCAGCTATGCGTTCACTGCAACTAATGAAAAACTGTTTTTT
size: .; V: TRBV5-1; D: TRBD2; J: TRBJ2-3; CDR3: CASSFTSATDTQYF; DNA: TGCGCCAGCAGCTTTACTAGCGCTACAGATACGCAGTATTTT
size: .; V: TRBV2; D: .; J: TRBJ1-5; CDR3: CATKGGTGPLQRDQPQHF; DNA: TGTGCCACTAAAGGAGGGACCGGGCCCCTTCAACGGGATCAGCCCCAGCATTTT
size: .; V: TRBV23-1; D: TRBD1; J: TRBJ2-1; CDR3: CASDRGSTYNEQFF; DNA: TGCGCCAGCGACAGGGGGTCAACATACAATGAGCAGTTCTTC
size: .; V: TRBV2; D: .; J: TRBJ2-1; CDR3: CASSLDRNNEQFF; DNA: TGTGCCAGCAGTCTAGACAGGAACAATGAGCAGTTCTTC
size: .; V: TRBV7-9; D: .; J: TRBJ1-1; CDR3: CASSSSQTPEAFF; DNA: TGTGCCAGCAGCTCCTCGCAGACACCTGAAGCTTTCTTT
size: few; V: TRBV15; D: .; J: TRBJ1-5; CDR3: CATSRERGNQPQHF; DNA: TGTGCCACCAGCAGAGAAAGGGGAAATCAGCCCCAGCATTTT
size: once; V: TRBV30; D: TRBD1; J: TRBJ1-6; CDR3: CAWKVTGLSPLHF; DNA: TGTGCCTGGAAGGTGACAGGGCTTTCACCCCTCCACTTT
size: .; V: TRBV6-5; D: .; J: TRBJ2-3; CDR3: CASREQGTDTQYF; DNA: TGTGCCAGCAGGGAGCAGGGGACAGATACGCAGTATTTT
size: .; V: TRBV11-2; D: .; J: TRBJ2-7; CDR3: CASSLGSRASYEQYF; DNA: TGTGCCAGCAGCTTAGGGTCCCGAGCATCCTACGAGCAGTACTTC
size: .; V: TRBV30; D: .; J: TRBJ1-3; CDR3: CAWSGDSDSGNTIYF; DNA: TGTGCCTGGAGTGGAGACTCGGACTCTGGAAACACCATATATTTT
size: .; V: TRBV5-1; D: .; J: TRBJ2-3; CDR3: CASSSSTDTQYF; DNA: TGCGCCAGCAGCTCCTCCACAGATACGCAGTATTTT